This T cell receptor beta chain is drawn from a study of patients and donors after allogeneic stem cell transplantation. This clonotype came up a few times. The CDR3 loop spans 11 amino acids. From germline, CDR1 is SNHLY and CDR2 FYNNEI. Deletions cut 7 bases from V and 1 base from J, with 4 bases between. TCRdb itself ran the RT-PCR reads through MiXCR, one entry per CDR3 protein. Among about 400,000 distinct CDR3 sequences listed, 16% were seen once. The sequence was obtained from a human donor who was either an allogeneic HSCT recipient or a stem cell or donor lymphocyte infusion donor (not recorded which). It is not recorded whose cells these are; they may come from a transplant donor. The specimen sequenced was blood, either unsorted or a sorted T cell fraction (not recorded which). The J gene is TRBJ1-1, the V gene TRBV2; D is unresolved. The CDR3 reads CASTWNTEAFF. CDR3 DNA: TGTGCCAGCACTTGGAACACTGAAGCTTTCTTT. The full variable domain, rest sourced from reference TRBV2 and TRBJ1-1, is EPEVTQTPSHQVTQMGQEVILRCVPISNHLYFYWYRQILGQKVEFLVSFYNNEISEKSEIFDDQFSVERPDGSNFTLKIRSTKLEDSAMYFCASTWNTEAFFGQGTRLTVV.